Following are 2 T cell receptor beta chains from one sample sequenced in a study of T cell clonotyping in hematopoietic cell transplantation. Sample time point: recipient sample about 28 days before transplant, after cytoreduction. Generated by immunoSEQ multiplex PCR, the TCRdb table keeps only in-frame clones and is missing some. In the table there are around 45,000 clones, about four fifths of which are singletons. The source material was peripheral blood mononuclear cells, sampled before stem cell transplant. The receptors were gathered from a man aged 55 to 69 with myelodysplastic syndrome. Some clones in this sample may be carry-over from other donors' samples.

This clone counts as medium-sized. This chain joins TRBV2 and TRBJ1-5; a weak D match, TRBD1 (6 bases). CDR3 length equals 15 residues. Germline CDR1 SNHLY, CDR2 FYNNEI. Trimming took 2 bases from V and 4 from J, leaving 12 bases between them. Here the CDR3 reads CASSERSGENQPQHF. The CDR3 nucleotides read TGTGCCAGCAGTGAACGGTCAGGGGAGAATCAGCCCCAGCATTTT.

V usage is TRBV7-2 and J usage is TRBJ2-3; D possibly uses TRBD1 or TRBD2 (5 bases each). The CDR3 is 16 residues long. Germline loops: CDR1 SGHTA, CDR2 FQGNSA. Trimming shortened V by 1 base and J by 6 bases, and 17 bases separated the two germline ends. The CDR3 coding sequence is TGTGCCAGCAGCTTAGGTCGAGGGGTGAGCAGGGATACGCAGTATTTT. Translating it yields CASSLGRGVSRDTQYF.